The 2 T cell receptor beta chains below come from one sample, sequenced in a study of graft-versus-host responses after intestinal transplantation. Some clones are missing from TCRdb's copy, which holds only in-frame ones; the method was immunoSEQ multiplex PCR. The sample includes about 6,700 clones, around nine tenths seen only once; the top ten take less than 5.5%. The sample in question was PBMCs, obtained just under 85 days after transplant. The origin of the receptors is a human patient who received an intestinal transplant, so some T cells may come from the graft donor.

The chain couples TRBV28 to TRBJ1-5, with D unclear. The CDR3 is made up of 14 amino acids. V was clipped by 5 bases and J by 5 bases, with 13 bases between them. CDR1 MDHEN and CDR2 SYDVKM come from the germline V gene. The CDR3: CASSPTNTDQPQHF. The CDR3 DNA follows: TGTGCCAGCAGTCCCACAAACACCGATCAGCCCCAGCATTTT.

The rearrangement joins TRBV5-4 to TRBJ1-5, with unresolved D. V lost 1 base to trimming and J lost 7 bases, with 6 bases between them. CDR3 length: 12 residues. Germline CDR1 is SGHNT and CDR2 is YYREEE (reference sequence). The CDR3, as DNA: TGTGCCAGCAGCTTGATGGGGCAGCCCCAGCATTTT. Protein sequence: CASSLMGQPQHF.